The 26 T cell receptor beta chains reported below all come from one sample, sequenced in a study of T cell repertoires in cytomegalovirus infection. Their antigens remain unidentified. TCRdb ran MiXCR on the reads and lists one entry per CDR3 protein. Of approximately 990,000 distinct CDR3 sequences in the sample, about 33% were seen once. The sample here was cultured CD8+ T cells from PBMCs, taken from culture after CMV antigen stimulation. Every receptor here comes from a human donor in good health (CMV status not recorded). Some clones in this sample may be carry-over from other donors' samples.

V gene TRBV6-1 combines with J gene TRBJ1-3; D remains unclear. V dropped 2 bases and J dropped 1 base, with 9 bases sitting between them. Per germline, CDR1 MNHNS and CDR2 SASEGT. The CDR3 contains 15 residues. As DNA, the CDR3 is TGTGCCAGCAGTGAATTCTCAGCATCTGGAAACACCATATATTTT. Its protein product is CASSEFSASGNTIYF.

The J gene is TRBJ2-7, the V gene TRBV7-8, with a possible D match to TRBD1 (8 bases). In germline, CDR1 is SGHVS, CDR2 FQNEAQ. The germline V and J ends were trimmed by 2 bases and 6 bases, with 17 bases remaining between them. The CDR3 runs 15 residues. DNA for the CDR3: TGTGCCAGCAGCTTACCGGACAGGGAGGGTAGCGAGCAGTACGTC. Amino acid sequence: CASSLPDREGSEQYV.

This clonotype came up many times. J is TRBJ1-3 and V is TRBV7-2, with 7 bases fitting TRBD1. The CDR3 sequence is 17 residues long. The V gene end was trimmed by 4 bases and the J gene end by 3 bases; junction bases not matched to a gene: 12. Germline CDR1 and CDR2: SGHTA and FQGNSA. This CDR3 reads CASSSRSGTDFGNTIYF. DNA of the CDR3: TGTGCCAGCAGCTCTCGGAGCGGGACAGATTTTGGAAACACCATATATTTT. Variable domain in full (rest from reference TRBV7-2 and TRBJ1-3): GAGVSQSPSNKVTEKGKDVELRCDPISGHTALYWYRQSLGQGLEFLIYFQGNSAPDKSGLPSDRFSAERTGGSVSTLTIQRTQQEDSAVYLCASSSRSGTDFGNTIYFGEGSWLTVV.

The V and J genes are TRBV6-2 or TRBV6-3 and TRBJ2-2, with D tentatively TRBD2 (5 bases). The germline V gene has CDR1 MNHEY and CDR2 SVGEGT. V lost 2 bases to trimming and J lost 0 bases, with 7 bases between them. This CDR3 has 15 amino acids. CDR3 loop: CASSYTRANTGELFF. The DNA of the CDR3 is TGTGCCAGCAGTTACACTAGGGCGAACACCGGGGAGCTGTTTTTT.

This clonotype was detected only a few times. The V gene is TRBV12-3 or TRBV12-4, the J gene TRBJ2-1; TRBD2 aligns across 8 bases. Trimming cost V 5 bases and J 8 bases; bases outside gene matches: 11. The CDR3 covers 15 residues. The CDR3 sequence: CASSGLDGGADEQFF. The DNA for the CDR3 is TGTGCCAGCAGTGGCTTGGACGGGGGGGCCGATGAGCAGTTCTTC.

This clonotype was found a few times. The V and J genes are TRBV4-1 and TRBJ2-7; the match to TRBD1 covers 10 bases. Looked up from germline, CDR1 is MGHRA and CDR2 is YSYEKL. The J segment lost 4 bases and the V segment lost 1 base, leaving 4 bases of the junction unmatched. The CDR3 has 15 amino acids. The CDR3 spells CASSQGQGALYEQYV. In DNA form, the CDR3 reads TGCGCCAGCAGCCAAGGACAGGGGGCTCTTTACGAGCAGTACGTC.

This clonotype was observed a few times. This chain connects TRBV18 to TRBJ1-3, with D unclear. Trimming left V 5 bases short and J 0 bases short, with 11 bases between. Germline CDR1 KGHSH, CDR2 LQKENI. The CDR3 contains 15 residues. CDR3 amino acids: CASSNSVTSGNTIYF. CDR3 in DNA: TGTGCCAGCTCAAACAGTGTCACCTCTGGAAACACCATATATTTT.

This chain links TRBV13 with TRBJ1-4; D ambiguous. The ends were cut back, 0 bases at V and 5 bases at J, with 10 bases in the middle. Germline V gene lookup returns CDR1 PRHDT and CDR2 FYEKMQ (reference sequence). The CDR3 runs to 15 residues. For the CDR3, the DNA is TGTGCCAGCAGCTTAGGGGACTCGACGAATGAAAAACTGTTTTTT. Protein: CASSLGDSTNEKLFF.

This clonotype was seen only a few times. The V call is TRBV6-5, the J call TRBJ2-7, with D possibly matching TRBD1 (6 bases). Trimming pared 4 bases from V and 4 bases from J, leaving 14 bases between. Germline V gene lookup returns CDR1 MNHEY and CDR2 SVGAGI. The CDR3 extends over 14 amino acids. CDR3 nucleotide sequence: TGTGCCAGCAGTTGGGGGCCCCGCGCTTACGAGCAGTACGTC. It specifies CASSWGPRAYEQYV.

At least ten counts were recorded for this clonotype. The V call is TRBV12-3 or TRBV12-4, the J call TRBJ1-2, with a weak D call TRBD1 (5 bases). Trimming removed 6 bases at V and 7 bases at J, with 15 bases between. This CDR3 spans 13 amino acids. As DNA, the CDR3 is TGTGCCAGCAGCCCACCGGGGCCCAGTGGCTACACCTTC. Residues: CASSPPGPSGYTF.

This clonotype was observed a few times. The V and J genes are TRBV15 and TRBJ2-1; tentatively, D is TRBD1 (6 bases). Trimming took 5 bases from V and 5 from J, leaving 19 bases between them. The germline V gene has CDR1 LNHNV and CDR2 YYDKDF (reference sequence). The CDR3 has 16 amino acids. The CDR3 reads CATSGYRVSTHNEQFF. In DNA form, the CDR3 reads TGTGCCACCAGCGGATACAGGGTGTCCACACACAATGAGCAGTTCTTC. Based on the CDR3 plus reference TRBV15 and TRBJ2-1, the full variable domain is DAMVIQNPRYQVTQFGKPVTLSCSQTLNHNVMYWYQQKSSQAPKLLFHYYDKDFNNEADTPDNFQSRRPNTSFCFLDIRSPGLGDTAMYLCATSGYRVSTHNEQFFGPGTRLTVL.

This clonotype was found a few times. Since the CDR3 does not end with the conserved phenylalanine or tryptophan, this likely comes from a read error. The DNA is omitted, as the CDR3 cannot be located on it reliably, and the CDR3 follows TCRdb's listing. This chain links TRBV5-8 with TRBJ2-1; TRBD2 reflects the table's D call only, with no check against the DNA. Germline CDR1 reads SGHTS; CDR2 reads YDEGEE. The CDR3 is 13 residues long, counting both termini. The CDR3 reads CASRDLAVGGGFV.

The CDR3 DNA reads as TGTGCCAGCAGTGACACACGAAGCTCCTACAATGAGCAGTTCTTC. Protein sequence: CASSDTRSSYNEQFF. This chain connects TRBV12-3 or TRBV12-4 to TRBJ2-1; D is ambiguous. V lost 5 bases and J lost 0, with 11 bases in between. The CDR3 is made up of 15 amino acids.

V and J are TRBV11-3 and TRBJ2-1, with 9 bases that match TRBD2. The V segment lost 5 bases and the J segment 8 bases; nucleotides outside the gene matches: 16. The CDR3 has 17 amino acids. From germline, CDR1 is SGHNT and CDR2 YENEEA. The CDR3 DNA reads TGTGCCAGCAGCCCTTCGGTGAGCGGGGGGCAAAACGATGAGCAGTTCTTC. Protein: CASSPSVSGGQNDEQFF.

The CDR3 reads CASSSSSGGPGEQFF. CDR3 DNA: TGTGCCAGCAGCTCGTCTAGCGGGGGGCCCGGTGAGCAGTTCTTC. This chain joins TRBV7-9 and TRBJ2-1, with 11 bases lining up with TRBD2. Trimming removed 4 bases from V and 9 bases from J; junction bases left unmatched: 8. The CDR3 contains 15 residues. The germline V gene encodes CDR1 SEHNR and CDR2 FQNEAQ (reference sequence).

CDR3 in DNA: TGTGCCAGCAGCACACACAGGGGCAGCAATCAGCCCCAGCATTTT. It codes for CASSTHRGSNQPQHF. V and J are TRBV7-3 and TRBJ1-5; the match to TRBD1 covers 7 bases. Germline loops: CDR1 SGHTA, CDR2 FQGTGA. The CDR3 contains 15 residues. Trimming took 5 bases from V and 1 from J; bases not matched to a gene: 5.

In its sample, this clonotype was seen a few times. The chain links TRBV7-2 to TRBJ2-5; D call uncertain. V was shortened by 1 base and J by 2 bases, with 8 bases between the two germline ends. CDR1 is SGHTA and CDR2 is FQGNSA in the germline V gene. This CDR3 has 14 residues. The chain's CDR3 is CASSLDTIQETQYF. The DNA of the CDR3 is TGTGCCAGCAGCTTAGATACGATACAAGAGACCCAGTACTTC.

The chain has TRBV7-9 and TRBJ2-3, with 10 nucleotides matching TRBD2. The CDR3 spans 17 residues. V lost 10 bases, J lost 2 bases, and 15 bases stayed unmatched. Germline CDR1 is SEHNR and CDR2 is FQNEAQ (reference sequence). This CDR3 is CATPPSGGGAPTDTQYF. CDR3 sequence (DNA): TGTGCCACCCCACCGAGCGGGGGGGGGGCCCCCACAGATACGCAGTATTTT.

This clonotype was recorded at least ten times. The chain carries TRBV7-8 and TRBJ2-7; TRBD1 aligns across 8 bases. CDR3 size: 16 residues. V shed 3 bases, J shed 1 base, and the junction held 8 bases outside the gene matches. Per the germline V gene, CDR1 is SGHVS and CDR2 is FQNEAQ. The CDR3 region is CASSFRDRTYSYEQYF. CDR3 sequence (DNA): TGTGCCAGCAGCTTCCGGGACAGGACCTATTCCTACGAGCAGTACTTC.

This clonotype was detected only a few times. This chain uses TRBV7-9 with TRBJ2-3; D may correspond to TRBD1 or TRBD2 (5 bases each). Germline V lookup: CDR1 SEHNR, CDR2 FQNEAQ (reference sequence). CDR3 length: 15 residues. V gave up 4 bases and J gave up 2 bases, with 13 bases separating them. The CDR3 DNA is TGTGCCAGCAGCTCCGTGGGGGACCTCACAGATACGCAGTATTTT. It translates to CASSSVGDLTDTQYF.

This clonotype came up once. V usage is TRBV10-3 and J usage is TRBJ2-7; no clear D. Trimming pared 5 bases from V and 0 bases from J, leaving 8 bases between. The CDR3 loop spans 13 amino acids. Per the germline V gene, CDR1 is ENHRY and CDR2 is SYGVKD. CDR3 nucleotides: TGTGCCATCAGTCCGACAAGCTCCTACGAGCAGTACGTC. It translates to CAISPTSSYEQYV.

This clonotype occurred a few times. This chain links TRBV29-1 with TRBJ1-2; D gene uncertain. V lost 4 bases, J lost 4 bases, and 4 bases lay in between. Per the germline V gene, CDR1 is SQVTM and CDR2 is ANQGSEA. The CDR3 is made up of 10 amino acids. Here the CDR3 reads CSVVTYGYTF. CDR3 in DNA: TGCAGCGTTGTAACCTATGGCTACACCTTC. The complete variable domain, with remaining parts taken from reference TRBV29-1 and TRBJ1-2, reads SAVISQKPSRDICQRGTSLTIQCQVDSQVTMMFWYRQQPGQSLTLIATANQGSEATYESGFVIDKFPISRPNLTFSTLTVSNMSPEDSSIYLCSVVTYGYTFGSGTRLTVV.

Note on this clonotype: This may be a read error: a much more frequent sequence differs by one nucleotide. V and J are TRBV6-2 or TRBV6-3 and TRBJ1-6; D call uncertain. Germline V lookup: CDR1 MNHEY, CDR2 SVGEGT. This CDR3 is built from 13 residues. The germline V and J ends were trimmed by 10 bases and 0 bases, with 7 bases remaining between them. DNA for the CDR3: TGTGCCACCAAGAGCTCCTATAATTCACCCCTCCACTTT. It specifies CATKSSYNSPLHF.

A few counts support this clonotype. V is TRBV12-3 or TRBV12-4 and J is TRBJ2-7; TRBD2 might be the D (6 bases). The CDR3 contains 14 residues. Trimming pared 6 bases from V and 6 bases from J, leaving 18 bases between. The CDR3 here is CASSPTLLGGEQYF. The CDR3 coding sequence is TGTGCCAGCAGCCCAACCCTCCTCGGGGGCGAGCAGTACTTC.

The chain employs TRBV11-2 and TRBJ1-1, with D maybe TRBD1 (5 bases). Trimming removed 5 bases at V and 1 base at J, with 14 bases between. The V gene's germline CDR1 is SGHAT and CDR2 FQNNGV. The CDR3 runs to 15 residues. This CDR3 reads CASSLRPGTNTEAFF. In DNA, the CDR3 is TGTGCCAGCAGCCTGAGACCAGGGACGAACACTGAAGCTTTCTTT.

This chain joins TRBV7-9 and TRBJ1-2, with TRBD1 as a possible D gene (6 bases). Germline CDR1 reads SEHNR; CDR2 reads FQNEAQ (reference sequence). Trimming shortened V by 0 bases and J by 2 bases, and 10 bases separated the two germline ends. The CDR3 totals 15 residues. CDR3 residues: CASSLAGGENYGYTF. In DNA, the CDR3 is TGTGCCAGCAGCTTAGCAGGGGGGGAGAACTATGGCTACACCTTC.